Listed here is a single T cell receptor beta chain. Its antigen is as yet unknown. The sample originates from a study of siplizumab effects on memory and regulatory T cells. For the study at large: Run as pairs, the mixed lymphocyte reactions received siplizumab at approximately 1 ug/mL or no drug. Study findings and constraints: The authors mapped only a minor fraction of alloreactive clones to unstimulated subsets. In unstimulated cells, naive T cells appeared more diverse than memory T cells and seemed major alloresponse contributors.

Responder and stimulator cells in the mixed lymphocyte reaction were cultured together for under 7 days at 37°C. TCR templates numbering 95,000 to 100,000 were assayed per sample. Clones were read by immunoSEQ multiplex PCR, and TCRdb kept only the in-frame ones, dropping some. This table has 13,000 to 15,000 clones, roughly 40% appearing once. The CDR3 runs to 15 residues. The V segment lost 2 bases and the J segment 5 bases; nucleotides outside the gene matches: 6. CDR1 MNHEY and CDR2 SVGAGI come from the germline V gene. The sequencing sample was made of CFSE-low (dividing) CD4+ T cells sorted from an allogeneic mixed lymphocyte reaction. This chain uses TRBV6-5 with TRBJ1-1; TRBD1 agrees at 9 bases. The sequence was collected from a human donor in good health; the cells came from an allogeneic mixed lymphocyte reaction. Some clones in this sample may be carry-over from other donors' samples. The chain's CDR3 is CASSYKTGGWTEAFF. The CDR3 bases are TGTGCCAGCAGTTACAAGACAGGGGGGTGGACTGAAGCTTTCTTT.